The 28 T cell receptor beta chains listed next were all sequenced from one sample in a study of T-cell memory formation after mild COVID-19 (dated by TCRdb to the early 2020s). Libraries were built with 5' RACE. The listed sequencing device is Illumina NovaSeq 6000. Using fastp at Q25 and MiXCR, TCRdb reprocessed the public reads and kept productive beta chains. Each entry merges the rows of one CDR3 protein and shows their most common DNA and genes. The sample table shows over 450,000 distinct CDR3 sequences, and approximately 20% are seen once. Approximately 12% of the sample is in the top ten clones. Sequences were obtained from PBMCs or a T cell subset sorted from them (not recorded which). These receptors were taken from an adult woman who had mild COVID-19 (a few samples of this study predate the infection). The sample titles of this study are shuffled in the database, so cell type and time point are left out; the donor was told from shared clones.

V gene TRBV7-6 combines with J gene TRBJ2-3; no firm D call. Germline lookup yields CDR1 SGHVS and CDR2 FNYEAQ. The CDR3 runs to 16 residues. V shed 1 base and J shed 1 base, with 12 bases lying between them. The CDR3 sequence: CASSLGQLRGTDTQYF. In DNA form, the CDR3 reads TGTGCCAGCAGCTTAGGACAACTACGAGGCACAGATACGCAGTATTTT.

The chain combines TRBV7-8 with TRBJ2-3; no definite D call. The germline V and J ends were trimmed by 2 bases and 6 bases, with 12 bases remaining between them. This CDR3 is built from 14 residues. Germline lookup yields CDR1 SGHVS and CDR2 FQNEAQ. The CDR3 DNA follows: TGTGCCAGCAGCTTATTCTCCCTCCGGGATACGCAGTATTTT. Translated, it gives CASSLFSLRDTQYF.

The rearrangement links TRBV7-2 to TRBJ2-2; TRBD2 matches 7 bases. The CDR3 extends over 19 amino acids. Germline V gene sequence: CDR1 SGHTA, CDR2 FQGNSA. V lost 4 bases and J lost 4; bases outside the gene matches: 18. For the CDR3, the DNA is TGTGCCAGCAGCTCCACCAAAAGGGGCCTAGCGGCTTCCACCGGGGAGCTGTTTTTT. Residues: CASSSTKRGLAASTGELFF.

The J gene is TRBJ1-1, the V gene TRBV6-2 or TRBV6-3; weak D call: TRBD1 (5 bases). This CDR3 spans 15 amino acids. The germline CDR1 and CDR2 sequences are MNHEY and SVGEGT. The V end lost 0 bases, the J end lost 10 bases, and 18 bases lay between the germline ends. The CDR3 protein is CASSYSGRGDSAAFF. For the CDR3, the DNA is TGTGCCAGCAGTTACTCGGGCAGAGGGGACTCGGCAGCTTTCTTT.

Many counts were recorded for this clonotype. The chain joins TRBV12-3 or TRBV12-4 to TRBJ2-4; no definite D call. Trimming cost V 7 bases and J 0 bases, with 10 bases left between them. The CDR3 sequence is 14 residues long. In DNA form, the CDR3 reads TGTGCCAGCACCCGTGGGGTAGCCAAAAACATTCAGTACTTC. This encodes CASTRGVAKNIQYF.

The V and J genes are TRBV6-2 or TRBV6-3 and TRBJ1-5, with D unclear. CDR3 length: 13 amino acids. The V end lost 2 bases, the J end lost 6 bases, and 8 bases lay between the germline ends. Germline CDR1 reads MNHEY; CDR2 reads SVGEGT. This CDR3 reads CASSYPGSQPQHF. For the CDR3, the DNA is TGTGCCAGCAGTTACCCCGGGTCTCAGCCCCAGCATTTT.

This clonotype was detected only a few times. This sequence joins TRBV27 and TRBJ1-5, with TRBD1 identical over 9 bases. The V segment lost 5 bases and the J segment 3 bases; nucleotides outside the gene matches: 8. The germline CDR1 and CDR2 sequences are MNHEY and SMNVEV (reference sequence). This CDR3 is built from 16 residues. CDR3 amino acids: CASSERTGVNNQPQHF. CDR3 bases: TGTGCCAGCAGTGAACGGACAGGGGTGAACAATCAGCCCCAGCATTTT.

The chain carries TRBV29-1 and TRBJ2-7; D not certain. Deletions cut 4 bases from V and 2 bases from J, with 12 bases between. Germline V gene lookup returns CDR1 SQVTM and CDR2 ANQGSEA. The CDR3 runs 13 residues. DNA of the CDR3: TGCAGCGTTGGTAGGCGGCCTACCTACGAGCAGTACTTC. This gives the protein CSVGRRPTYEQYF.

The J gene is TRBJ2-7, the V gene TRBV7-9; D is unclear. Trimming shortened V by 4 bases and J by 0 bases, and 13 bases separated the two germline ends. The CDR3 runs to 15 residues. CDR1 and CDR2 (germline): SEHNR, FQNEAQ (reference sequence). The CDR3 spells CASSSGRGSSYEQYF. In DNA, the CDR3 is TGTGCCAGCAGCTCGGGTCGCGGCAGCTCCTACGAGCAGTACTTC.

The V and J genes are TRBV5-1 and TRBJ1-3, with D uncertain. Germline V gene sequence: CDR1 SGHRS, CDR2 YFSETQ. Between the trimmed V and J ends, which lost 1 base and 0 bases, there was a span of 14 bases. The length of the CDR3 is 17 residues. The CDR3 loop reads CASSLSEAYFSGNTIYF. In DNA, the CDR3 is TGCGCCAGCAGCTTGTCGGAAGCATATTTCTCTGGAAACACCATATATTTT.

The gene calls are TRBV5-5 and TRBJ2-3; D is perhaps TRBD2 (6 bases). The CDR3 contains 17 residues. Germline V CDR1 and CDR2: SGHKS, YYEKEE (reference sequence). Trimming stripped 1 base from V and 0 bases from J, with 15 bases between. The CDR3 protein is CASSLRPTSSSTDTQYF. CDR3 coding DNA: TGTGCCAGCAGCTTGAGACCAACTAGCAGTAGCACAGATACGCAGTATTTT.

V and J are TRBV7-2 and TRBJ2-5; 7 nucleotides align to TRBD2. The CDR3 has 18 residues. Germline CDR1 reads SGHTA; CDR2 reads FQGNSA. The V and J ends lost 3 bases and 5 bases, in that order; junction bases with no gene match: 18. CDR3 region: CASSLSGVDYSLLETQYF. As DNA, the CDR3 is TGTGCCAGCAGCTTGAGCGGGGTGGACTACTCTTTGCTTGAGACCCAGTACTTC.

The chain carries TRBV7-6 and TRBJ2-7; perhaps TRBD1 as D (7 bases). Germline-derived CDR1 and CDR2 are SGHVS and FNYEAQ. The CDR3 consists of 15 residues. V shed 3 bases and J shed 5 bases, with 17 bases lying between them. The DNA for the CDR3 is TGTGCCAGCAGCTTCCCGGGGCAGGGGGGTCACGAGCAGTACTTC. It encodes CASSFPGQGGHEQYF.

The chain couples TRBV6-2 or TRBV6-3 to TRBJ2-3, with a possible D match to TRBD2 (6 bases). Germline loops: CDR1 MNHEY, CDR2 SVGEGT. Trimming stripped 0 bases from V and 2 bases from J, with 18 bases between. This CDR3 has 18 residues. CDR3 nucleotides: TGTGCCAGCAGTTACTCGGTAGCGGAAGAGTACGTCACAGATACGCAGTATTTT. It encodes CASSYSVAEEYVTDTQYF.

This chain uses TRBV27 with TRBJ2-5, with D unclear. Germline CDR1 MNHEY, CDR2 SMNVEV (reference sequence). The CDR3 sequence is 14 residues long. With 5 bases removed from V and 2 bases from J, the gap between germline ends came to 12 bases. The CDR3 nucleotides are TGTGCCAGCAGTCCGCTAGGCACTCAAGAGACCCAGTACTTC. Translated, it gives CASSPLGTQETQYF.

The V call is TRBV7-6, the J call TRBJ2-1; 8 bases align to TRBD2. Germline V gene sequence: CDR1 SGHVS, CDR2 FNYEAQ. The CDR3 contains 16 residues. V dropped 5 bases and J dropped 7; count of bases not matched to a gene: 13. The CDR3: CASSTLAGGAGNEQFF. CDR3 nucleotide sequence: TGTGCCAGCAGCACATTAGCCGGGGGGGCCGGAAATGAGCAGTTCTTC.

This clonotype showed up just a few times. The V and J genes are TRBV20-1 and TRBJ1-6; D gene unclear. Trimming stripped 4 bases from V and 5 bases from J, with 9 bases between. Germline V gene lookup returns CDR1 DFQATT and CDR2 SNEGSKA (reference sequence). The CDR3 runs to 13 residues. DNA for the CDR3: TGCAGTGCTACAAAAACCAATAATTCACCCCTCCACTTT. Translation gives CSATKTNNSPLHF.

This clonotype was counted a few times. The chain uses TRBV5-1 and TRBJ1-5, with 7 bases that match TRBD1. Germline loops: CDR1 SGHRS, CDR2 YFSETQ. The CDR3 sequence is 13 residues long. V lost 4 bases to trimming and J lost 5 bases; unmatched junction nucleotides: 3. The CDR3 DNA reads as TGCGCCAGCAGCCCAGACAGGGATCAGCCCCAGCATTTT. Translated, it gives CASSPDRDQPQHF.

In nucleotides, the CDR3 is TGTGCCAGCAGTCAACACTCGACAGGCAAGGCGGGAGGCTACACCTTC. Amino acids: CASSQHSTGKAGGYTF. The chain is built from TRBV12-3 or TRBV12-4 and TRBJ1-2; D perhaps matches TRBD1 (6 bases). The ends were cut back, 5 bases at V and 8 bases at J, with 24 bases in the middle. This CDR3 region has 16 residues.

The chain carries TRBV7-9 and TRBJ1-1; the D is unclear. Deletions cut 5 bases from V and 0 bases from J, with 7 bases between. CDR3 size: 13 residues. Germline V lookup: CDR1 SEHNR, CDR2 FQNEAQ (reference sequence). CDR3 amino acids: CASSVPVNTEAFF. The CDR3 DNA is TGTGCCAGCAGCGTCCCCGTGAACACTGAAGCTTTCTTT.

V and J are TRBV7-9 and TRBJ1-2; no clear D. This CDR3 has 14 amino acids. Trimming took 5 bases from V and 4 from J, leaving 14 bases between them. Germline V lookup: CDR1 SEHNR, CDR2 FQNEAQ (reference sequence). The CDR3 sequence: CASSRQDVGYGYTF. For the CDR3, the DNA is TGTGCCAGCAGCCGGCAGGATGTCGGCTATGGCTACACCTTC. The entire variable domain, with the rest obtained from reference TRBV7-9 and TRBJ1-2, is as follows: DTGVSQNPRHKITKRGQNVTFRCDPISEHNRLYWYRQTLGQGPEFLTYFQNEAQLEKSRLLSDRFSAERPKGSFSTLEIQRTEQGDSAMYLCASSRQDVGYGYTFGSGTRLTVV.

This clonotype occurred a few times. CDR3: CASTLATGATYNEQFF. The CDR3 DNA is TGTGCCAGCACCCTAGCGACGGGGGCCACCTACAATGAGCAGTTCTTC. The chain has TRBV7-6 and TRBJ2-1; D may correspond to TRBD1 or TRBD2 (6 bases each). V lost 7 bases to trimming and J lost 2 bases, with 18 bases between them. In germline, CDR1 is SGHVS, CDR2 FNYEAQ. CDR3 size: 16 residues.

The chain links TRBV9 to TRBJ2-2, with D tentatively TRBD1 (6 bases). Germline V CDR1 and CDR2: SGDLS, YYNGEE. CDR3 length: 16 amino acids. V gave up 0 bases and J gave up 3 bases, with 12 bases separating them. The CDR3 region is CASSVAEGVDTGELFF. The CDR3 DNA reads as TGTGCCAGCAGCGTAGCTGAGGGGGTGGACACCGGGGAGCTGTTTTTT.

This clonotype was observed a handful of times. V and J are TRBV20-1 and TRBJ1-4, with TRBD1 as a possible D gene (6 bases). The CDR3 covers 16 residues. The germline CDR1 and CDR2 sequences are DFQATT and SNEGSKA (reference sequence). Trimming left V 6 bases short and J 8 bases short, with 25 bases between. Here the CDR3 reads CSAGVGGRRIREKLFF. In DNA form, the CDR3 reads TGCAGTGCCGGGGTCGGGGGGCGCCGGATTCGCGAAAAACTGTTTTTT.

V and J are TRBV6-1 and TRBJ1-6, with D maybe TRBD1 (5 bases). Looked up from germline, CDR1 is MNHNS and CDR2 is SASEGT. This CDR3 has 15 residues. Trimming removed 5 bases from V and 8 bases from J, with 16 bases in between. The CDR3 DNA sequence: TGTGCCAGCAGTTGGGGGAGGGCAAGTGATTCACCCCTCCACTTT. Its protein product is CASSWGRASDSPLHF.

This clonotype was seen a handful of times. The CDR3 sequence is CASSLTRRISGANVLTF. The CDR3 DNA follows: TGTGCCAGCAGCTTAACACGGCGTATCTCTGGGGCCAACGTCCTGACTTTC. The V gene is TRBV11-2, the J gene TRBJ2-6; D is ambiguous. Germline CDR1 SGHAT, CDR2 FQNNGV. V was pared by 2 bases and J by 0 bases, with 11 bases between. This CDR3 is built from 17 residues.

This clonotype was observed a few times. The rearrangement links TRBV24-1 to TRBJ2-5; D is unresolved. The V and J ends lost 1 base and 4 bases respectively, with 18 bases between them. The germline V gene encodes CDR1 KGHDR and CDR2 SFDVKD. This CDR3 spans 17 amino acids. The CDR3 region has the DNA TGTGCCACCAGTGATTTTAGGACGGACGCCCGGAGAGAGACCCAGTACTTC. It yields the protein CATSDFRTDARRETQYF.

In its sample, this clonotype was seen a few times. This may be a read error: a much more frequent sequence differs by one nucleotide. The chain combines TRBV7-2 with TRBJ1-1; D possibly corresponds to TRBD1 (6 bases). V lost 2 bases to trimming and J lost 4 bases, with 8 bases between them. The CDR3 loop spans 13 amino acids. Germline values: CDR1 SGHTA, CDR2 FQGNSA. CDR3 region: CASSLQGSTEAFF. The CDR3 coding sequence is TGTGCCAGCAGCTTACAGGGGAGCACTGAAGCTTTCTTT. The variable domain in full, completed from reference TRBV7-2 and TRBJ1-1, reads GAGVSQSPSNKVTEKGKDVELRCDPISGHTALYWYRQSLGQGLEFLIYFQGNSAPDKSGLPSDRFSAERTGGSVSTLTIQRTQQEDSAVYLCASSLQGSTEAFFGQGTRLTVV.